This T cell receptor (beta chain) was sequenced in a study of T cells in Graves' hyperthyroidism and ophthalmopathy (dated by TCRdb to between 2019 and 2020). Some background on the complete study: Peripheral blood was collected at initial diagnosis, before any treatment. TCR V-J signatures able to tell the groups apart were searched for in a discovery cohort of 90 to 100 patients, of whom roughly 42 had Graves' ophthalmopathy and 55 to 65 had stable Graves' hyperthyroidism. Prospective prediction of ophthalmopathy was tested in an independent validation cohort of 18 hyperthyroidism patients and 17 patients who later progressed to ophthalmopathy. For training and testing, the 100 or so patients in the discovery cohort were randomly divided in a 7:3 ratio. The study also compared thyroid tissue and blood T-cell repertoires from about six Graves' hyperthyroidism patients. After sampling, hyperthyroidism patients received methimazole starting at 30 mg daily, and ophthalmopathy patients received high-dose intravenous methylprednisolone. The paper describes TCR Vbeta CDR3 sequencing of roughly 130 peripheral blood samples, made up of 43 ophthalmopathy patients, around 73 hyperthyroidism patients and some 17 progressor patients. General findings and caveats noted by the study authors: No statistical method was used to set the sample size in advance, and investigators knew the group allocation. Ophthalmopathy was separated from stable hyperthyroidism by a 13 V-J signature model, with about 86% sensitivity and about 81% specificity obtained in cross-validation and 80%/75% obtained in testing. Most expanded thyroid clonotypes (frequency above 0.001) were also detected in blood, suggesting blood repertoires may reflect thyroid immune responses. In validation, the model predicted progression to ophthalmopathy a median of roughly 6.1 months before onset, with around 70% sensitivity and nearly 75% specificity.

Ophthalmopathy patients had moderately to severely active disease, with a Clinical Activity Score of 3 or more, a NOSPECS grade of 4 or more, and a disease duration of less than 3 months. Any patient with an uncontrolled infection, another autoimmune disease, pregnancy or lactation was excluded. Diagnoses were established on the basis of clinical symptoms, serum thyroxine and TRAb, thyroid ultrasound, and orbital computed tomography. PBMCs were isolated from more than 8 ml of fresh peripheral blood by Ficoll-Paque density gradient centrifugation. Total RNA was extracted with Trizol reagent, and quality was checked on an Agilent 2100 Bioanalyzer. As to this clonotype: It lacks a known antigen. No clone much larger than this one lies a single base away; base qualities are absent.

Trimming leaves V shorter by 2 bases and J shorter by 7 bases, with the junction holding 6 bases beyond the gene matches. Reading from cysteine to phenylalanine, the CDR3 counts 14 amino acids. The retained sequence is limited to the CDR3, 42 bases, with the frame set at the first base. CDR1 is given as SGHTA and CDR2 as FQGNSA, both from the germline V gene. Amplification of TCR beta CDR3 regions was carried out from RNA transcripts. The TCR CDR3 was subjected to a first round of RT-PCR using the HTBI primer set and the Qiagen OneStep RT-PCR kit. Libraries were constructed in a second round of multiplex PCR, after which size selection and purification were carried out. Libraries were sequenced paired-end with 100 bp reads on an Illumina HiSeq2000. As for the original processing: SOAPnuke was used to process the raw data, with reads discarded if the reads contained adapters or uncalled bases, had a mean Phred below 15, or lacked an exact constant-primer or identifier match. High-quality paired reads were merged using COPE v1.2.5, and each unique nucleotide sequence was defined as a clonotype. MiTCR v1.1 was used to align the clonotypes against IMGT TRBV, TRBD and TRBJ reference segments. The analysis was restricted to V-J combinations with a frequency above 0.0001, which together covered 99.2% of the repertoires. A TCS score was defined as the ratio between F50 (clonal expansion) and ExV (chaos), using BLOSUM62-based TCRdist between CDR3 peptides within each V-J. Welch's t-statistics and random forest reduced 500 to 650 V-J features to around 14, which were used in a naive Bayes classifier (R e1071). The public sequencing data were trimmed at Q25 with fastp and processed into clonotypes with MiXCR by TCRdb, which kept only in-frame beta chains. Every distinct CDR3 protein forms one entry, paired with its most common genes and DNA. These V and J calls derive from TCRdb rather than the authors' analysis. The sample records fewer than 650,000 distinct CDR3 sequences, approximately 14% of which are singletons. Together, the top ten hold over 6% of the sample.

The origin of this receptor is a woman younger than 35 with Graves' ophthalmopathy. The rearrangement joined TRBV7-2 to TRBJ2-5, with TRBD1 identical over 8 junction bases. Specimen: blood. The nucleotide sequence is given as TGTGCCAGCAGCTTACAGGGGGCTACGGGGACCCAGTACTTC. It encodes CASSLQGATGTQYF.